This T cell receptor (beta chain) was recorded in a study of response to subunit inactivated influenza vaccine listed by TCRdb under 2018. For the wider study: The study used deep quantitative T cell receptor repertoire profiling to track responses to a trivalent subunit inactivated influenza vaccine.

The CDR3 measures 17 amino acids from cysteine to phenylalanine. Left in the record is the CDR3 DNA by itself, 51 bases read in frame from the first base. The germline V gene encodes CDR1 SGHRS and CDR2 YFSETQ. V is reduced by 0 bases and J by 0 bases, leaving a spacing of 13 bases between them. Findings and caveats that apply to the study as a whole: The authors proposed that each seasonal influenza vaccination may bring in only a limited number of new T cells.

Libraries were made using RT-PCR. The sample was run on an Illumina HiSeq 2500. The public sequencing data were trimmed at Q25 with fastp and processed into clonotypes with MiXCR by TCRdb, which kept only in-frame beta chains. Records with the same CDR3 protein are collapsed into one entry carrying the most frequent genes and DNA. This sample comprises about 520,000 distinct CDR3 sequences, roughly 23% of them detected only once. The ten top clones hold over 1.5% of the sample. With regard to this clonotype: Which antigen it targets is not known. No base quality information exists; no much larger clone differs at one position.

The receptor was derived from a man aged 50 to 59 who received an inactivated influenza vaccine. Donor details come from another sample of the same person, matched by shared clones. The sequenced sample was CD4+ T cells sorted from PBMCs, obtained around 5 days after vaccination. The chain links TRBV5-1 with TRBJ1-3; matching of 6 bases hints at TRBD1 as the D gene. The DNA reads as follows: TGCGCCAGCAGCTTGGGGATGGCAGGGGACTCTGGAAACACCATATATTTT. It codes for CASSLGMAGDSGNTIYF.